These 22 T cell receptor beta chains came from one sample sequenced in a study of low-dose radiotherapy and immunotherapy resistance in tumors. The time point: after trial treatment. The treatment here: LDRT plus nivolumab, ipilimumab, low-dose cyclophosphamide and aspirin (RACIN trial). Both TCRalpha and TCRbeta chains were reverse transcribed with V-gene-specific primers. The TCRs were subjected to amplification over about 19 PCR cycles employing a constant-region primer in conjunction with a V-primer adapter. TCRdb reprocessed the reads via MiXCR and lists one record per CDR3 protein. This sample carries approximately 42,000 distinct CDR3 sequences, under 30% of them seen once, and the ten largest clones take about 9.5%. The sample was PBMCs, taken after low-dose radiotherapy plus immunotherapy. The receptors were gathered from a male donor with prostate cancer.

The chain uses TRBV7-9 and TRBJ1-1; D call uncertain. Trimming pared 2 bases from V and 6 bases from J, leaving 7 bases between. The CDR3 sequence is 12 residues long. Germline-derived CDR1 and CDR2 are SEHNR and FQNEAQ (reference sequence). CDR3 region: CASSLRVSEAFF. CDR3 DNA sequence: TGTGCCAGCAGCTTACGGGTGTCTGAAGCTTTCTTT.

This clonotype was observed many times. The V call is TRBV20-1, the J call TRBJ2-3; D unresolved. CDR3 length: 14 amino acids. CDR1 is DFQATT and CDR2 is SNEGSKA in the germline V gene (reference sequence). V lost 3 bases, J lost 6 bases, and 16 bases lay in between. The CDR3 DNA is TGCAGTGCTAGTCACTATGACCAGAGGGATACGCAGTATTTT. Residues: CSASHYDQRDTQYF.

This clonotype was observed many times. The chain recombines TRBV19 with TRBJ1-5; D ambiguous. Trimming took 7 bases from V and 7 from J, leaving 17 bases between them. Looked up from germline, CDR1 is LNHDA and CDR2 is SQIVND (reference sequence). The CDR3 is 14 residues long. Written as DNA, the CDR3 is TGTGCCAGTACTAATACACGGACGGGCCAGCCCCAGCATTTT. Residues: CASTNTRTGQPQHF. The whole variable domain, filled in from reference TRBV19 and TRBJ1-5, reads DGGITQSPKYLFRKEGQNVTLSCEQNLNHDAMYWYRQDPGQGLRLIYYSQIVNDFQKGDIAEGYSVSREKKESFPLTVTSAQKNPTAFYLCASTNTRTGQPQHFGDGTRLSIL.

V gene TRBV3-1 combines with J gene TRBJ2-2; D is ambiguous. V shed 4 bases and J shed 6 bases, with 6 bases lying between them. This CDR3 has 12 amino acids. CDR1 and CDR2 (germline): LGHDT, YNNKEL (reference sequence). The CDR3 loop is CASSLGAGELFF. The CDR3 bases are TGTGCCAGCAGCCTGGGTGCCGGGGAGCTGTTTTTT.

This clonotype has ten or more counts. The chain has TRBV29-1 and TRBJ2-7, with 10 positions matching TRBD2. Losses at the gene ends were 5 bases for V and 4 bases for J; bases not matched to a gene: 5. This CDR3 comprises 13 residues. Germline V gene data show CDR1 as SQVTM and CDR2 as ANQGSEA. As DNA, the CDR3 is TGCAGCGTTACGCCTAGCGGGAGTTACGAGCAGTACTTC. Amino acid sequence: CSVTPSGSYEQYF.

This clonotype was detected many times. In DNA form, the CDR3 reads TGTGCCAGCAGAACAGGAGACCAAGAGACCCAGTACTTC. This sequence encodes CASRTGDQETQYF. V gene TRBV7-9 combines with J gene TRBJ2-5; D is perhaps TRBD1 (5 bases). The CDR3 runs 13 residues. Germline V CDR1 and CDR2: SEHNR, FQNEAQ (reference sequence). V lost 6 bases to trimming and J lost 0 bases, with 8 bases between them.

As for this clonotype: With only one base between it and a far larger clone, this is likely a read error. The chain has TRBV27 and TRBJ2-5; 9 positions match TRBD2. CDR3 length: 15 residues. Per germline, CDR1 MNHEY and CDR2 SMNVEV (reference sequence). The CDR3, as DNA: TGTGCCAGCAATTTATGGTCTAGCGGGAAAGAGACCCAGTACTTC. The encoded protein is CASNLWSSGKETQYF.

About this clonotype: This is likely an artifact of a read error, given a far larger clone one base away. The V gene is TRBV4-1, the J gene TRBJ2-1; 7 bases agree with TRBD1. The J call could be wrong; TRBJ1-2 is a better fit for the DNA end. The CDR3 spans 13 residues. Per germline, CDR1 MGHRA and CDR2 YSYEKL. Here the CDR3 reads CASSNRGGYSYTF. Here the CDR3 DNA reads TGCGCCAGCAGCAACAGGGGTGGCTATAGCTACACCTTC.

This clonotype appeared once. The chain joins TRBV6-6 to TRBJ2-2; 9 positions agree with TRBD2. The CDR3 sequence is 14 residues long. After removal of 6 bases from V and 6 bases from J, the junction contained 5 bases not matched to a gene. CDR1 MNHNY and CDR2 SVGAGI come from the germline V gene (reference sequence). This CDR3 is CASSPGTSPGELFF. In nucleotides, the CDR3 is TGTGCCAGCAGCCCCGGGACTAGCCCCGGGGAGCTGTTTTTT.

In its sample, this clonotype ranks as medium-sized. The chain combines TRBV6-1 with TRBJ1-1; D gene uncertain. The V and J ends lost 6 bases and 1 base respectively, with 9 bases between them. The CDR3 loop spans 13 amino acids. Germline V gives CDR1 MNHNS, CDR2 SASEGT. In DNA form, the CDR3 reads TGTGCCAGCAGCTGGGAGGGGAACACTGAAGCTTTCTTT. Protein product: CASSWEGNTEAFF.

This clonotype has a count of ten or more. This sequence joins TRBV7-2 and TRBJ2-2; a weak D match, TRBD1 (5 bases). The V end was cut by 4 bases, the J end by 4 bases, with 13 bases between. Germline V gives CDR1 SGHTA, CDR2 FQGNSA. The CDR3 loop spans 15 amino acids. The CDR3: CASSSLTQATGELFF. The CDR3 region has the DNA TGTGCCAGCAGCTCCCTCACACAGGCCACCGGGGAGCTGTTTTTT.

This clonotype was counted ten times or more. The chain employs TRBV5-1 and TRBJ2-1; 8 nucleotides align to TRBD1. The V segment lost 4 bases and the J segment 2 bases; nucleotides outside the gene matches: 5. Germline V CDR1 and CDR2: SGHRS, YFSETQ. The CDR3 covers 15 residues. The CDR3 sequence is CASSGGQETYNEQFF. The CDR3 nucleotides are TGCGCCAGCAGCGGGGGACAGGAGACCTACAATGAGCAGTTCTTC.

As for this clonotype: A read error likely explains this, since a far larger clone differs by one base. The V call is TRBV7-8, the J call TRBJ2-5, with D perhaps TRBD2 (7 bases). This CDR3 is 14 amino acids long. The V end lost 5 bases, the J end lost 11 bases, and 21 bases lay between the germline ends. Germline V lookup: CDR1 SGHVS, CDR2 FQNEAQ. The CDR3 DNA reads TGTGCCAGCAGCGAAGGGGGGGTCGGGGCCAAGCAGTACTTC. Its translation is CASSEGGVGAKQYF.

This clonotype was detected a few times. Only one base separates this from a far larger clonotype, so it likely reflects a read error. The chain joins TRBV6-2 or TRBV6-3 to TRBJ2-5; perhaps D is TRBD1 or TRBD2 (5 bases each). Germline V lookup: CDR1 MNHEY, CDR2 SVGEGT. Deletions cut 11 bases from V and 11 bases from J, with 21 bases between. This CDR3 spans 12 amino acids. The CDR3 protein is CARGAGGNEQYF. For the CDR3, the DNA is TGTGCCCGGGGCGCGGGCGGTAATGAGCAGTACTTC.

On this clonotype itself: A read error is likely here: a far larger clone is one base away. The rearrangement links TRBV6-8 to TRBJ2-1; no reliable D call. CDR3 length: 11 residues. V lost 5 bases and J 10 bases, leaving 9 bases between the germline ends. The germline CDR1 and CDR2 sequences are MNHGY and SAAAGT. CDR3 bases: TGTGCCAGCAGTGCAGTGACCGAGCAGTTCTTC. Translating gives CASSAVTEQFF.

Many counts were recorded for this clonotype. The rearrangement links TRBV11-2 to TRBJ2-7; D may be TRBD1 (6 bases). V lost 6 bases and J lost 3, with 18 bases in between. The CDR3 runs 15 residues. The germline V gene has CDR1 SGHAT and CDR2 FQNNGV. The CDR3 DNA is TGTGCCAGCAGTCCCACAGGACAGACAAACTACGAGCAGTACTTC. Translation: CASSPTGQTNYEQYF.

The V call is TRBV20-1, the J call TRBJ1-6, with 8 positions matching TRBD1. Germline assignment: CDR1 DFQATT and CDR2 SNEGSKA (reference sequence). The CDR3 has 20 residues. The CDR3 is CTTPQNTGTGLDDYNSPLHF. The CDR3 nucleotides are TGCACTACCCCTCAGAATACCGGGACAGGCCTCGACGATTATAATTCACCCCTCCACTTT.

The gene calls are TRBV7-9 and TRBJ2-7, with D possibly being TRBD1 (5 bases). The CDR3 covers 12 residues. V gave up 6 bases and J gave up 5 bases, with 11 bases separating them. CDR1 SEHNR and CDR2 FQNEAQ come from the germline V gene (reference sequence). The CDR3 spells CASRGVGDEQYF. CDR3 DNA: TGTGCCAGCAGAGGGGTTGGGGACGAGCAGTACTTC.

CDR3: CASSQDGGTDTQYF. CDR3 DNA: TGTGCCAGCAGCCAAGACGGGGGAACAGATACGCAGTATTTT. The chain carries TRBV11-2 and TRBJ2-3; D possibly corresponds to TRBD2 (6 bases). Between the trimmed V and J ends, which lost 5 bases and 3 bases, there was a span of 12 bases. This CDR3 is built from 14 residues. Germline V gene lookup returns CDR1 SGHAT and CDR2 FQNNGV. Full variable domain (remainder filled in from reference TRBV11-2 and TRBJ2-3): EAGVAQSPRYKIIEKRQSVAFWCNPISGHATLYWYQQILGQGPKLLIQFQNNGVVDDSQLPKDRFSAERLKGVDSTLKIQPAKLEDSAVYLCASSQDGGTDTQYFGPGTRLTVL.

The rearrangement links TRBV20-1 to TRBJ2-7; 10 bases agree with TRBD1. Germline trimming cut 3 bases from V and 2 bases from J; bases unmatched to any gene: 7. Germline V gene sequence: CDR1 DFQATT, CDR2 SNEGSKA (reference sequence). This CDR3 is 15 amino acids long. CDR3 sequence reads: CSARSDRGITYEQYF. For the CDR3, the DNA is TGCAGTGCTAGGTCGGACAGGGGGATTACCTACGAGCAGTACTTC.

This clonotype was recorded at least ten times. The chain recombines TRBV4-2 with TRBJ1-6; weak D call: TRBD1 (6 bases). Per germline, CDR1 LGHNA and CDR2 YNFKEQ. The CDR3 contains 17 residues. Trimming pared 0 bases from V and 7 bases from J, leaving 16 bases between. DNA for the CDR3: TGTGCCAGCAGCCAAGACTCCGATACTACAGGGAATTCACCCCTCCACTTT. The encoded protein is CASSQDSDTTGNSPLHF.

This clonotype was picked up many times. The chain has TRBV6-5 and TRBJ2-1; D might be TRBD2 (5 bases). Trimming pared 0 bases from V and 3 bases from J, leaving 12 bases between. CDR1 MNHEY and CDR2 SVGAGI come from the germline V gene. This CDR3 comprises 16 residues. CDR3 bases: TGTGCCAGCAGTTACTCGGTTCCAGCGGACTACAATGAGCAGTTCTTC. Residues: CASSYSVPADYNEQFF.